Reported below is one T cell receptor (gamma chain). A far larger clone is only one base removed, so a read error is likely. TCRdb called clones anew from the reads with CATT. This sample has 1,200 to 1,500 gamma-chain clones, with more than 3% found just once. This entry comes from a study of gamma-delta chains in newborns, infants, children. Study-level background: Microbial exposure reportedly drives polyclonal innate γδ T cell expansion after birth.

Germline CDR1 is VTNTFY and CDR2 is YDVSTARD (reference sequence). This CDR3 region has 10 residues. The origin of this receptor is a child who was a newborn, infant or young child, either healthy, febrile or measles-vaccinated (not recorded which). The chain uses TRGV3 and TRGJ1 or TRGJ2. Sequencing was performed on blood. CDR3 in DNA: TGTGCCTCCTGGTATTATAAGAAACTCTTT. Its protein product is CASWYYKKLF.